This TCR beta chain is drawn from a study of blood T cell repertoires in COVID-19. Study summary: COVID-19 samples, acute and convalescent, were from the United States, Italy and Spain. T cells, B-cell-depleted T cells, or PBMCs provided the cDNA or gDNA that served as material.

As processed by the authors: The authors estimated nucleated cell counts from reference gene primer amplification. Sequenced by immunoSEQ multiplex PCR; TCRdb stores in-frame clones only, minus some. V and J calls and clone size come straight from that table; D and trimming were deduced from the DNA. The sample includes under 250,000 clones, 80% to 90% of them seen just once. Germline CDR1 SGHAT, CDR2 FQNNGV. V shed 0 bases, J shed 5 bases, and the junction held 5 bases outside the gene matches. The CDR3 runs 15 residues. Material: peripheral blood. The chain combines TRBV11-2 with TRBJ2-7; 9 bases line up with TRBD2. This TCR derives from a man in his forties or fifties with active or convalescent COVID-19. The CDR3 bases are TGTGCCAGCAGCTTAGAGAGCGGGAGGTTCCACGAGCAGTACTTC. It yields the protein CASSLESGRFHEQYF.